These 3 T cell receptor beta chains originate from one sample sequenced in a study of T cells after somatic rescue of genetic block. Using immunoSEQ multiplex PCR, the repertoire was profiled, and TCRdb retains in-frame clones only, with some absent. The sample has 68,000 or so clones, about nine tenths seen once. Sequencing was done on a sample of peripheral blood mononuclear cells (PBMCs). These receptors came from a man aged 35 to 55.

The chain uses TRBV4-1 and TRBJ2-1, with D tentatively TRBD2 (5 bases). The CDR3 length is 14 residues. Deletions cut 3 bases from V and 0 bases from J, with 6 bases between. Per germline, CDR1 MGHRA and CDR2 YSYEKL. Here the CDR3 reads CASSQGSSYNEQFF. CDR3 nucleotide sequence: TGCGCCAGCAGCCAGGGGAGCTCCTACAATGAGCAGTTCTTC.

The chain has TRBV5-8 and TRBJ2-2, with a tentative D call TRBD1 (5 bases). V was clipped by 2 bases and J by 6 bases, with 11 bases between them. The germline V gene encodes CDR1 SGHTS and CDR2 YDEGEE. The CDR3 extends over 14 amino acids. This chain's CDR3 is CASSLQDAPGELFF. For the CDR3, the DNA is TGTGCCAGCAGCTTACAGGACGCGCCCGGGGAGCTGTTTTTT.

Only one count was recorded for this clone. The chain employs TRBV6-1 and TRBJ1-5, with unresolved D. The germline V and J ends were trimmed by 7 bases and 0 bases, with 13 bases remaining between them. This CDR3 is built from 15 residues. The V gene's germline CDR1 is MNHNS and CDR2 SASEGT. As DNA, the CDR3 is TGTGCCAGCACTGACAACACCTATAGCAATCAGCCCCAGCATTTT. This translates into CASTDNTYSNQPQHF.